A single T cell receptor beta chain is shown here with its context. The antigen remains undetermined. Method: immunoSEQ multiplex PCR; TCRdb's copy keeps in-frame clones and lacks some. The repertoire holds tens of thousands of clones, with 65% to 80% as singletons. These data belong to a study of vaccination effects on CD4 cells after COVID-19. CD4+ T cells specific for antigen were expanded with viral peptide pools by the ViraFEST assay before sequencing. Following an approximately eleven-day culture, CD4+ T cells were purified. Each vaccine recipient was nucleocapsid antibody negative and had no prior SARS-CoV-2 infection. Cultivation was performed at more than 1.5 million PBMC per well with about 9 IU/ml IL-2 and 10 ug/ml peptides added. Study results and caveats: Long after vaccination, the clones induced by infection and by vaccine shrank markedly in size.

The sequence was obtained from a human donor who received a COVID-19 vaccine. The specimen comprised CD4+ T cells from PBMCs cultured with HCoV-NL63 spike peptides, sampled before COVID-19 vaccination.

The CDR3 nucleotides are TGTGCCAGCAGCCAAGAACCGGGGGCGGGTCAGCCCCAGCATTTT. Its translation: CASSQEPGAGQPQHF. The chain couples TRBV3-1 (or the pseudogene TRBV3-2) to TRBJ1-5, with a possible D match to TRBD1 (6 bases). CDR1 and CDR2 (germline): LGHDT, YNNKEL (reference sequence). This CDR3 has 15 amino acids. The V end lost 0 bases, the J end lost 6 bases, and 12 bases lay between the germline ends.